A selection of T cell receptor beta chains follows, all from one sample in a study of control samples from healthy donors and cancer patients. Repertoires were generated with immunoSEQ multiplex PCR, while TCRdb's copy carries only in-frame clones and drops some. The profile shows some 140,000 clones, about 88% of them singletons. The sequencing sample was made of blood. The receptor set was obtained from a woman aged 25 to 39 in good health. Both conserved end residues are part of each CDR3. Fields, in order: J gene, D gene, clone size, V gene, CDR3 DNA, CDR3 protein. The D gene is left open where the match is weak. The size field is filled for only some rows; it gives once, few, many or a size class.

TRBJ1-3 TRBD1 once TRBV7-9 TGTGCCAGCAGTTTGACAGGGACTGGAAACACCATATATTTT CASSLTGTGNTIYF
TRBJ1-6 NA once TRBV5-1 TGCGCCAGCAGCTTGGTTCAGGGTCCTGAATCACCCCTCCACTTT CASSLVQGPESPLHF
TRBJ2-1 NA NA TRBV18 TGTGCCAGCTCACCAGGACCGTCACCCCTGCAGTTCTTC CASSPGPSPLQFF
TRBJ1-3 NA NA TRBV28 TGTGCCAGCAGTTCCGGGGTGAGCCGAGGGAGCTCTGGAAACACCATATATTTT CASSSGVSRGSSGNTIYF
TRBJ2-1 NA NA TRBV3-1/TRBV3-2 TGTGCCAGCAGCCCCGGACACTCCGGGGAGCAGTTCTTC CASSPGHSGEQFF
TRBJ1-2 NA NA TRBV18 TGTGCCAGCTCACCCGGGACCCGATCCGGCTACACCTTC CASSPGTRSGYTF
TRBJ2-7 TRBD2 NA TRBV29-1 TGCAGCGTTGATTTTGGACTAGCGCCCTACGAGCAGTACTTC CSVDFGLAPYEQYF
TRBJ2-1 TRBD2 once TRBV9 TGTGCCAGCAGCGTAGGAACTAGCGGACTGGGTAATGAGCAGTTCTTC CASSVGTSGLGNEQFF
TRBJ2-2 TRBD1 NA TRBV29-1 TGCAGCGTTTTCGGGACAGGAAACACCGGGGAGCTGTTTTTT CSVFGTGNTGELFF
TRBJ2-1 NA NA TRBV18 TGTGCCAGCTCACCACCCGTAGGCGGCGGGGTGCTAAATGAGCAGTTCTTC CASSPPVGGGVLNEQFF
TRBJ2-1 TRBD1 NA TRBV28 TGTGCCAGCCTCGGACAGGGCACATACAATGAGCAGTTCTTC CASLGQGTYNEQFF
TRBJ1-5 NA few TRBV2 TGTGCCAGCAGGGGCAGGGGCAATCAGCCCCAGCATTTT CASRGRGNQPQHF
TRBJ1-2 TRBD1 NA TRBV5-1 TGCGCCAGCAGCTTGGCAGGGGGTGACTATGGCTACACCTTC CASSLAGGDYGYTF
TRBJ1-2 NA NA TRBV30 TGTGCCTGGATGGGAGGACATAGCGGCTACACCTTC CAWMGGHSGYTF
TRBJ2-6 NA NA TRBV28 TGTGCCAGCAGTTTTATTGGCTCCCCTGGGGGGGCCAACGTCCTGACTTTC CASSFIGSPGGANVLTF
TRBJ2-1 TRBD2 NA TRBV4-1 TGCGCCAGCAGCCATTCAGTTAGCGGGAGGGTTGGGAATGAGCAGTTCTTC CASSHSVSGRVGNEQFF
TRBJ2-5 TRBD2 NA TRBV7-2 TGTGCCAGCAGCTTCGGGGGGATCCAAGAGACCCAGTACTTC CASSFGGIQETQYF
TRBJ2-1 NA NA TRBV3-1/TRBV3-2 TGTGCCAGCAGCCAAGGGTACAGGAGCGGGCGGATGTACAATGAGCAGTTCTTC CASSQGYRSGRMYNEQFF
TRBJ1-1 NA NA TRBV5-1 TGCGCCAGCAGCCAACGTGACAGGAACACTGAAGCTTTCTTT CASSQRDRNTEAFF
TRBJ2-3 NA NA TRBV9 TGTGCCAGCAGCGTGGGGTGGGGCGTAGTACCAGATACGCAGTATTTT CASSVGWGVVPDTQYF
TRBJ1-1 NA NA TRBV11-2 TGTGCCAGCAGCTTAGAGTACGGGGGGGACGCTTTCTTT CASSLEYGGDAFF
TRBJ2-5 NA NA TRBV3-1/TRBV3-2 TGTGCCAGCAGCCAACGGGGACCTCGCCAAGAGACCCAGTACTTC CASSQRGPRQETQYF
TRBJ2-1 TRBD2 once TRBV2 TGTGCCAGCAGCCGATACGGGACTAGCGGGAGGGATGAGCAGTTCTTC CASSRYGTSGRDEQFF
TRBJ1-3 TRBD1 NA TRBV13 TGTGCCAGCAGCTTAGGGACAGGGATCGCTGGAAACACCATATATTTT CASSLGTGIAGNTIYF